The 6 T cell receptor beta chains below were found in one sample sequenced in a study of T cell repertoires in cytomegalovirus infection. TCRdb passed the reads through MiXCR, listing each CDR3 protein once. The sample holds approximately 910,000 distinct CDR3 sequences, more than 25% seen once. What these receptors recognize is not known. Sequenced here: cultured CD8+ T cells from PBMCs, sampled from culture after CMV antigen stimulation. The origin of the receptors is a human donor in good health (CMV status not recorded). Some clones in this sample may be carry-over from other donors' samples.

The table lists this clonotype with many counts. CDR3 sequence: CASSFFGQGAGETQYF. As DNA, the CDR3 is TGTGCCAGCAGCTTTTTCGGACAGGGGGCCGGAGAGACCCAGTACTTC. This rearrangement joins TRBV7-8 to TRBJ2-5; TRBD1 agrees at 11 bases. This CDR3 is 16 amino acids long. Unmatched junction bases numbered 7, after V lost 3 bases and J lost 4 bases. Per the germline V gene, CDR1 is SGHVS and CDR2 is FQNEAQ. Together with reference TRBV7-8 and TRBJ2-5, the CDR3 gives the full variable domain: GAGVSQSPRYKVAKRGQDVALRCDPISGHVSLFWYQQALGQGPEFLTYFQNEAQLDKSGLPSDRFFAERPEGSVSTLKIQRTQQEDSAVYLCASSFFGQGAGETQYFGPGTRLLVL.

The chain joins TRBV25-1 to TRBJ2-7, with no clear D. Trimming took off 6 bases at V and 4 bases at J, with 7 bases between the two ends. Germline CDR1 and CDR2: MGHDK and SYGVNS. The CDR3 is 11 residues long. The CDR3 protein is CASRSGYEQYF. The CDR3, as DNA: TGTGCCAGCAGGTCGGGTTACGAGCAGTACTTC.

The chain links TRBV10-3 to TRBJ1-1, with unresolved D. Germline V lookup: CDR1 ENHRY, CDR2 SYGVKD. CDR3 length: 14 amino acids. Trimming stripped 2 bases from V and 1 base from J, with 8 bases between. This CDR3 reads CAISELDRNTEAFF. The CDR3 nucleotides read TGTGCCATCAGTGAGCTGGACCGGAACACTGAAGCTTTCTTT.

The chain employs TRBV11-2 and TRBJ1-2; TRBD1 matches at 9 bases. This CDR3 contains 14 residues. CDR1 SGHAT and CDR2 FQNNGV come from the germline V gene. Trimming removed 2 bases from V and 5 bases from J; junction bases left unmatched: 3. CDR3 bases: TGTGCCAGCAGCTTACGGGACAGGGCTTATGGCTACACCTTC. Translation gives CASSLRDRAYGYTF.

This rearrangement joins TRBV27 to TRBJ1-1, with a possible D match to TRBD1 (6 bases). This CDR3 has 13 amino acids. V lost 8 bases and J 7 bases, leaving 17 bases between the germline ends. The germline V gene has CDR1 MNHEY and CDR2 SMNVEV (reference sequence). The CDR3 is CASSRGSWYEAFF. The CDR3 region has the DNA TGTGCCAGCTCCAGGGGATCGTGGTATGAAGCTTTCTTT.

The sample holds many counts of this clonotype. The chain carries TRBV7-2 and TRBJ2-5; D gene ambiguous. The V gene lost 5 bases and the J gene lost 8 bases, with 12 bases spanning the gap. This CDR3 is 12 amino acids long. Germline assignment: CDR1 SGHTA and CDR2 FQGNSA. The CDR3, as DNA: TGTGCCAGCAGCCCCCAGTATCCCACCCAGTACTTC. It encodes CASSPQYPTQYF.